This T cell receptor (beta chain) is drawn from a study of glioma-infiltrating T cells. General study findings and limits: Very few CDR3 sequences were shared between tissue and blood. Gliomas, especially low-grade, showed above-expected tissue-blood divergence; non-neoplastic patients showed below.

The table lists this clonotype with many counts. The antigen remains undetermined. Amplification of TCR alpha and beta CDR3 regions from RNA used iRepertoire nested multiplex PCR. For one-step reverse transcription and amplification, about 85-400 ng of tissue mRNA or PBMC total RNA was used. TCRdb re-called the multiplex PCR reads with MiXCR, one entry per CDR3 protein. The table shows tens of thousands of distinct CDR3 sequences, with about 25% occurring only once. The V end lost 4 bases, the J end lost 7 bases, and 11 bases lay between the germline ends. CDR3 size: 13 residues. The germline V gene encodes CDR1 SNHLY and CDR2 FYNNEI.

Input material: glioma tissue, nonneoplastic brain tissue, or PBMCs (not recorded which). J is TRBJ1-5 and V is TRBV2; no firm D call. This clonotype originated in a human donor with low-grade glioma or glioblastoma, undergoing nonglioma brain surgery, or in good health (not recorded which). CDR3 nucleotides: TGTGCCAGCAGTGTAGGGTTACAACAGCCCCAGCATTTT. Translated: CASSVGLQQPQHF.